The 8 T cell receptor beta chains below were found in one sample sequenced in a study of blood T cell repertoires in COVID-19. Only in-frame clones appear in the TCRdb table, and some are missing; sequencing was by immunoSEQ multiplex PCR. The data contain fewer than 250,000 clones, 85% to 95% of them singletons. Source material: peripheral blood. Receptors were obtained from a man aged 30 to 39 with COVID-19, enrolled during active disease.

Only one count was recorded for this clone. The V gene is TRBV28, the J gene TRBJ1-2; TRBD1 aligns across 9 bases. The ends lost 6 bases at V and 4 bases at J; junction bases unmatched: 3. This CDR3 has 13 residues. Germline V gives CDR1 MDHEN, CDR2 SYDVKM. Here the CDR3 DNA reads TGTGCCAGCAGAGTACAGGGGGCCTATGGCTACACCTTC. As protein: CASRVQGAYGYTF.

In its sample, this clone was seen once. V and J are TRBV23-1 and TRBJ2-2, with D perhaps TRBD1 (5 bases). TRBV23-1 falls under the ORF class, with uncertain function. Trimming stripped 0 bases from V and 1 base from J, with 6 bases between. The CDR3 is 15 amino acids. The CDR3: CASSQSDKNTGELFF. DNA of the CDR3: TGCGCCAGCAGTCAATCGGACAAGAACACCGGGGAGCTGTTTTTT.

This clone was seen at least ten times. This sequence joins TRBV6-1 and TRBJ1-2; possibly TRBD1 for D (5 bases). V dropped 3 bases and J dropped 4 bases, with 15 bases sitting between them. This CDR3 comprises 15 residues. The germline V gene has CDR1 MNHNS and CDR2 SASEGT. Here the CDR3 DNA reads TGTGCCAGCAGTGAGGGTTGGGGGGTGAGCTATGGCTACACCTTC. It encodes CASSEGWGVSYGYTF.

This clone was seen just once. In DNA, the CDR3 is TGCAGCGTTCCTACAGGGGCGGGCAACTATGGCTACACCTTC. This codes for CSVPTGAGNYGYTF. The V gene is TRBV29-1, the J gene TRBJ1-2, with 7 bases lining up with TRBD1. The CDR3 spans 14 residues. Germline CDR1 SQVTM, CDR2 ANQGSEA. J was trimmed by 2 bases and V by 5 bases; bases with no gene match: 8. Full variable domain (outside the CDR3, taken from reference TRBV29-1 and TRBJ1-2): SAVISQKPSRDICQRGTSLTIQCQVDSQVTMMFWYRQQPGQSLTLIATANQGSEATYESGFVIDKFPISRPNLTFSTLTVSNMSPEDSSIYLCSVPTGAGNYGYTFGSGTRLTVV.

The chain recombines TRBV7-9 with TRBJ1-2, with D possibly TRBD1 on 5 matching bases. V was pared by 6 bases and J by 5 bases, with 13 bases between. Germline V gene sequence: CDR1 SEHNR, CDR2 FQNEAQ (reference sequence). The CDR3 spans 13 residues. Here the CDR3 reads CASSPTVSYGYTF. In DNA, the CDR3 is TGTGCCAGCAGTCCGACAGTTTCGTATGGCTACACCTTC.

The chain is built from TRBV10-3 and TRBJ1-2; tentatively, D is TRBD1 (6 bases). Germline values: CDR1 ENHRY, CDR2 SYGVKD. The CDR3 has 13 amino acids. V lost 6 bases, J lost 6 bases, and 14 bases lay in between. The CDR3 nucleotides are TGTGCCATCAGCAGGGGAGATCTCCATGGCTACACCTTC. It yields the protein CAISRGDLHGYTF.

The chain couples TRBV5-1 to TRBJ2-7; 9 bases fit TRBD1. CDR3 size: 14 residues. Germline V gene lookup returns CDR1 SGHRS and CDR2 YFSETQ. After removal of 9 bases from V and 2 bases from J, the junction contained 9 bases not matched to a gene. CDR3 coding DNA: TGCGCCACTCGCCCCGGGACAGGGACCTACGAGCAGTACTTC. It encodes CATRPGTGTYEQYF. Based on the CDR3 plus reference TRBV5-1 and TRBJ2-7, the full variable domain is KAGVTQTPRYLIKTRGQQVTLSCSPISGHRSVSWYQQTPGQGLQFLFEYFSETQRNKGNFPGRFSGRQFSNSRSEMNVSTLELGDSALYLCATRPGTGTYEQYFGPGTRLTVT.

The gene calls are TRBV27 and TRBJ1-1; D is ambiguous. This CDR3 spans 18 amino acids. Trimming pared 2 bases from V and 4 bases from J, leaving 23 bases between. CDR1 is MNHEY and CDR2 is SMNVEV in the germline V gene (reference sequence). The CDR3 is CASSLEGGSVTRPTEAFF. The CDR3 coding sequence is TGTGCCAGCAGTTTAGAAGGCGGGTCAGTAACTCGTCCCACTGAAGCTTTCTTT.